A selection of T cell receptor beta chains follows, all from one sample in a study of T cell repertoires in cytomegalovirus infection. These receptors lack a known antigen. TCRdb re-called the reads through MiXCR, storing one row per CDR3 protein. This sample yields approximately 110,000 distinct CDR3 sequences, of which 30% are seen a single time; 40% to 45% belongs to the top ten. The source material was CD8+ T cells from cultured PBMCs, sampled from culture after CMV antigen stimulation. The receptors derive from a human donor in good health (CMV status not recorded). Some clones in this sample may be carry-over from other donors' samples. Each CDR3 is given with its conserved first and last residue. D genes are given only for firm matches. Some rows have no size entry. The others give once, few or many, or a class for an expanded clone.

j_call clone_size v_call d_call cdr3_nt cdr3_aa
TRBJ1-2 many TRBV5-1 . TGCGCCAGCAGCTTGGAGCCCCTGGCCCGTTATGGCTACACCTTC CASSLEPLARYGYTF
TRBJ2-2 . TRBV2 TRBD2 TGTGCCAGCAGTGAAGAGGTAGCGGGGTCACTAAACACCGGGGAGCTGTTTTTT CASSEEVAGSLNTGELFF
TRBJ2-2 few TRBV7-6 TRBD1 TGTGCCAGCAGTTCAGACAGGGGGTACGGGTTCACCGGGGAGCTGTTTTTT CASSSDRGYGFTGELFF
TRBJ2-7 few TRBV6-5 . TGTGCCAGCAGTTACTCGAGGTTTGCAGGGCTCTACGAGCAGTACTTC CASSYSRFAGLYEQYF
TRBJ1-3 . TRBV7-2 . TGTGCCAGCTCCTATGAAGGGTTCAGCTATGGAAACACCATATATTTT CASSYEGFSYGNTIYF
TRBJ2-7 few TRBV6-5 TRBD1 TGTGCCAGCAGTTACTCGGTCGGGACAGGCGTCCACGAGCAGTACTTC CASSYSVGTGVHEQYF
TRBJ1-1 few TRBV19 . TGTGCCAGTAGTACAGCGGGGAACACTGAAGCTTTCTTT CASSTAGNTEAFF
TRBJ2-4 few TRBV7-6 . TGTGCCAGCAGCTACGGCCCACCGGGGGTTGCCAAAAACATTCAGTACTTC CASSYGPPGVAKNIQYF
TRBJ1-5 many TRBV6-2/TRBV6-3 TRBD1 TGTGCCAGCACCGACAGGGGCAATCAGCCCCAGCATTTT CASTDRGNQPQHF
TRBJ2-5 few TRBV4-1 TRBD2 TGCGCCACTTCTCGGGCGGGGGGGCCAGAGACCCAGTACTTC CATSRAGGPETQYF